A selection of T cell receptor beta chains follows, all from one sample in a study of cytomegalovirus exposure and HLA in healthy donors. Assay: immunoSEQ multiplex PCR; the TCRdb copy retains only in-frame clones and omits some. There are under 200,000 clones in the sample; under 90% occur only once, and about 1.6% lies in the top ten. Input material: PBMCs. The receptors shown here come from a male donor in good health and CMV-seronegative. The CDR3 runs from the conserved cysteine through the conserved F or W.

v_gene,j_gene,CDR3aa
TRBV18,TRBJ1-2,CASSAGTNYGYTF
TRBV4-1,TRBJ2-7,CASSIQGNYEQYF
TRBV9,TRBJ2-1,CASSVSGGSYNEQFF
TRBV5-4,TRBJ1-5,CASSLQGAHNQPQHF
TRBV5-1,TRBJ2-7,CASSLGGTQNEQYF
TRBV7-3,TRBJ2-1,CASSLTTTSGTANEQFF
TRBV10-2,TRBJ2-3,CASSSGTEDTDTQYF
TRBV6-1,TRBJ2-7,CASSEEGGRGTDYF
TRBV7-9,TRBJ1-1,CASSPGTGGFTEAFF
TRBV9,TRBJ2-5,CASSVSGGQETQYF
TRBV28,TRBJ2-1,CASRSGKRSSYNEQFF
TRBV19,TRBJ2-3,CASSRPGGPDTQYF
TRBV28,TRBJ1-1,CASIGGGTFF
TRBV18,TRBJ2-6,CASSLNPRTGGSSGANVLTF
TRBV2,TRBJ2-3,CASSEWASEGGTQYF
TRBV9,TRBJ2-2,CASSVTPTRTGELFF
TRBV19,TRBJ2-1,CASSRLAGVYNEQFF
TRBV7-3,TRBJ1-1,CASSYVGQEAFF
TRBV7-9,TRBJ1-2,CASSLAMLRQGVPYGYTF
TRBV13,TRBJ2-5,CASSTLGTGQETQYF
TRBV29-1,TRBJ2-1,CSVVQRERVPFF
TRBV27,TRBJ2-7,CASSFRGTGDYEQYF
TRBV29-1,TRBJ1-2,CSVELSGWVAPYGYTF
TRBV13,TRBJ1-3,CASSQALGQGFSGGGNTIYF
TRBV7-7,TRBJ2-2,CASSLGAQGYGELFF
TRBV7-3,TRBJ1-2,CASSLIGTNGYTF
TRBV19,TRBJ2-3,CASSIHRRLGQRTDTQYF
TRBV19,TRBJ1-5,CASAQGLEPQHF
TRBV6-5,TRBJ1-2,CASSYSGGYGYTF
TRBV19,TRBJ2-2,CASHTTPGLAGPASTGELFF
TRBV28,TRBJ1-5,CASSRGRVFQPQHF
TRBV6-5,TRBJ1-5,CASRLQAHQPQHF
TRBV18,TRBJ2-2,CASSPGVPRGTGELFF
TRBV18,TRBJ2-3,CASSPGLAGASTDTQYF
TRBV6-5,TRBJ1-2,CASSYRATGTKNGYTF
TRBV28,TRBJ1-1,CASGSPGTGGNTEAFF
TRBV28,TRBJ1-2,CASSLGGYGYTF
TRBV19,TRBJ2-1,CASSIGVASGKVGEFF
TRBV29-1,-,CSVHRGSPYEQYF
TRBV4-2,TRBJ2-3,CASSLEVSSGSDTQYF
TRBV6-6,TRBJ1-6,CASSYSQGASNSPLHF
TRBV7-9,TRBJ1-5,CASSGTGERNQPQHF
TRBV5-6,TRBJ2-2,CASSLGAGGLFF
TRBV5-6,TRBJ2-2,CATAGNRGLNTGELFF
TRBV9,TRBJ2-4,CASSVNPSGVENIQYF
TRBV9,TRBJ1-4,CASSVGPGAPNEKLFF
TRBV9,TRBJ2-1,CASSVGTGLNEQFF
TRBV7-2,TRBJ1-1,CASSPYREAFF
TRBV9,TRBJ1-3,CASSVGGGTTGNTIYF
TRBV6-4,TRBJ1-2,CASSEGQESHGYTF
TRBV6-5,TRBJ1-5,CASSPADNSNQPQHF
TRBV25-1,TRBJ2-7,CANSESIRHPYEQYF
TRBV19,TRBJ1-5,CASSNRGTRPNQPQHF
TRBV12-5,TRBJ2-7,CASGLGRLGQGNYEQYF
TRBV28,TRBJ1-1,CASSSTGLNTEAFF
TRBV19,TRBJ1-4,CASSNGQANEKLFF